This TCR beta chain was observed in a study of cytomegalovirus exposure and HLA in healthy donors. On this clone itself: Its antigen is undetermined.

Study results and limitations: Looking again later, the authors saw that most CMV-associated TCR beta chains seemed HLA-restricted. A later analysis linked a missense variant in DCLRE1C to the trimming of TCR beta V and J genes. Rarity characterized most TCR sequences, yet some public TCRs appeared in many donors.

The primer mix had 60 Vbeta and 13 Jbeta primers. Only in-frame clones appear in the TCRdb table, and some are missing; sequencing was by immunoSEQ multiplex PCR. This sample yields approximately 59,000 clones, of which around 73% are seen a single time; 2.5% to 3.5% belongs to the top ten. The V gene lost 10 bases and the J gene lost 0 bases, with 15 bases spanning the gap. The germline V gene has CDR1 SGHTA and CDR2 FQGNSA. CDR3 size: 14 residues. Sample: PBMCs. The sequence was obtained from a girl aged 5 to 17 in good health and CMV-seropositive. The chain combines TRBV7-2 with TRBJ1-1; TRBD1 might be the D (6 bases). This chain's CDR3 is CATRRTAMNTEAFF. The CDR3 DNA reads TGTGCCACCCGAAGGACAGCCATGAACACTGAAGCTTTCTTT.